Listed below are T cell receptor beta chains from one sample, sequenced in a study of STAT3 mutations in large granular lymphocyte leukemia. This table comes from immunoSEQ multiplex PCR, and its TCRdb copy is limited to in-frame clones, with some not included. The sample yields fewer than 4,000 clones, roughly two fifths seen once. Input material: peripheral blood mononuclear cells. These receptors were collected from a man aged 55-75 years with T-cell large granular lymphocyte leukemia. Some clones in this sample may be carry-over from other donors' samples. The CDR3 runs from the conserved cysteine through the conserved F or W. The D gene is left open where the match is weak. Some rows have no size entry. The others give once, few or many, or a class for an expanded clone.

TRBJ1-2 NA NA TRBV28 TGTGCCAGCAGTTACGCCTCTATCTATGGCTACACCTTC CASSYASIYGYTF
TRBJ1-1 NA TRBD1 TRBV18 TGTGCCAGCTCACGTGAAAGGACAGGGCGAGCTTTCTTT CASSRERTGRAFF
TRBJ2-3 NA NA TRBV30 TGTGCCTGGACGGGGTCTCCATTCATGGGAACAGATACGCAGTATTTT CAWTGSPFMGTDTQYF
TRBJ2-2 NA TRBD1 TRBV11-1 TGTGCCAGCAGCGACGGACAGGAGAACACCGGGGAGCTGTTTTTT CASSDGQENTGELFF
TRBJ1-5 NA NA TRBV5-6 TGTGCCAGCAGCTTTGCTCTCAGCAATCAGCCCCAGCATTTT CASSFALSNQPQHF
TRBJ1-1 NA NA TRBV5-6 TGTGCCAGCAGCTTACCGACGGGAATGAACACTGAAGCTTTCTTT CASSLPTGMNTEAFF
TRBJ2-7 medium-sized NA TRBV18 TGTGCCAGCTCATCTTTCGGCGAGCAGTACTTC CASSSFGEQYF
TRBJ2-7 few NA TRBV5-1 TGCGCCAGCAGCATACAGCCTTGGGAGCAGTACTTC CASSIQPWEQYF
TRBJ2-5 NA NA TRBV5-1 TGCGCCAGCAGCTCAACAGGGCCCGCAGAGACCCAGTACTTC CASSSTGPAETQYF
TRBJ1-3 few NA TRBV30 TGTGCCTCCCACCGCGGGAACACCATATATTTT CASHRGNTIYF
TRBJ1-5 few NA TRBV25-1 TGTGCCAGCAGTGGGGGAGGCTACAATCAGCCCCAGCATTTT CASSGGGYNQPQHF
TRBJ1-5 NA NA TRBV6-1 TGTGCCAGCAGTGGGGACTTTGTCCAGCCCCAGCATTTT CASSGDFVQPQHF
TRBJ2-5 few NA TRBV5-1 TGCGCCAGCAGCTTGGGTTACAGGGAAGAGACCCAGTACTTC CASSLGYREETQYF
TRBJ2-1 once NA TRBV6-5 TGTGCCAGCAGTCAATTACTTCGGGGAGACAATGAGCAGTTCTTC CASSQLLRGDNEQFF
TRBJ1-2 NA NA TRBV5-4 TGTGCCAGCAGCTTGGCGGGGGCTAACTATGGCTACACCTTC CASSLAGANYGYTF
TRBJ2-5 NA NA TRBV7-9 TGTGCCAGCAGCTTAGTTGGATTGGAGACCCAGTACTTC CASSLVGLETQYF
TRBJ1-5 NA NA TRBV5-1 TGCGCCAGCAGCCCGGACAGTCGCAATCAGCCCCAGCATTTT CASSPDSRNQPQHF
TRBJ1-1 NA NA TRBV30 TGTGCCTGGAGTGTTGACACTGAAGCTTTCTTT CAWSVDTEAFF